Given below is one TCR beta chain in context. The antigen is not known. The record originates from a study of shared clonotypes between healthy human individuals. At the level of the study: CD4 naive and CD4 memory each took three plates per donor, while CD8 naive took two and CD8 memory one.

It was CD45RO-negative cells, positively selected for CCR7, that made up naive CD8 cells, with terminally differentiated effector memory CD45RA+ cells excluded. Measured with immunoSEQ multiplex PCR; TCRdb has only the in-frame clones, and not every one. Among roughly 2.1 million clones, around 93% were seen once, and the ten largest hold under 2%. Study-wide findings and caveats: The rarefaction results pointed to incomplete sorted-subset sequencing despite large depth.

Sequenced: naive CD8+ T cells from PBMCs. This sequence originates from a man aged 18 to 29 in good health. Some clones in this sample may be carry-over from other donors' samples.

The CDR3 region has the DNA TGTGCCACCAGCACGAATCTGGGACTAGCTGGAGATACGCAGTATTTT. Protein: CATSTNLGLAGDTQYF. The chain links TRBV15 to TRBJ2-3, with 9 bases matching TRBD2. The CDR3 sequence is 16 residues long. Germline CDR1 is LNHNV and CDR2 is YYDKDF (reference sequence). The J segment lost 5 bases and the V segment lost 4 bases, leaving 10 bases of the junction unmatched.